The present TCR beta chain was sequenced within a study of cytomegalovirus exposure and HLA in healthy donors. Study-wide results and caveats: Certain sequence variants were highly shared and formed a cluster, and this cluster was likely a sequencing artifact. What TCR beta sequences reportedly achieved was accurate prediction of HLA-A and HLA-B alleles in most subjects.

Per the germline V gene, CDR1 is SGHRS and CDR2 is YFSETQ. Trimming took 0 bases from V and 5 from J, leaving 6 bases between them. This CDR3 has 13 amino acids. PCR employed 60 Vbeta and 13 Jbeta primers. Clones were read by immunoSEQ multiplex PCR, and TCRdb kept only the in-frame ones, dropping some. The sample gives some 130,000 clones, 85% of which show up once; approximately 6.7% is in the top ten. To note about this clone: Its antigen remains unidentified.

The sequenced sample was PBMCs. The chain couples TRBV5-1 to TRBJ2-1, with D possibly TRBD1 on 5 matching bases. The origin of this receptor is a woman aged 25 to 39 in good health and CMV-seropositive. Here the CDR3 DNA reads TGCGCCAGCAGCTTGGGGACAAACAATGAGCAGTTCTTC. Its translation is CASSLGTNNEQFF.